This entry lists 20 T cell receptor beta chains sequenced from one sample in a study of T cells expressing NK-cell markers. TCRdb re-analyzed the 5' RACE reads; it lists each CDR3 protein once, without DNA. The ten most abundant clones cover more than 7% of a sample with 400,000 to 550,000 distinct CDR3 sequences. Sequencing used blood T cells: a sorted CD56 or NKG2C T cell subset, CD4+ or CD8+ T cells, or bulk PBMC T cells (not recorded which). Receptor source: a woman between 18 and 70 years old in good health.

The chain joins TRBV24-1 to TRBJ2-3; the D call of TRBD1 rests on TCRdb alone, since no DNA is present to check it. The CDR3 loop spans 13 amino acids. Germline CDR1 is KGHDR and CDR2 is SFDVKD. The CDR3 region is CATADSYTDTQYF.

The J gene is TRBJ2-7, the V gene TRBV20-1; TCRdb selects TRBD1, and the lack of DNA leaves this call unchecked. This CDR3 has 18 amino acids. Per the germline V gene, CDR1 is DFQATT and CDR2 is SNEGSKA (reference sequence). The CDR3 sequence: CSARDEGNRGTFTYEQYF.

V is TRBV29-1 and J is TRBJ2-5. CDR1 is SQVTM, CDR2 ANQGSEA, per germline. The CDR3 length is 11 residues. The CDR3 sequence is CSASVGETQYF.

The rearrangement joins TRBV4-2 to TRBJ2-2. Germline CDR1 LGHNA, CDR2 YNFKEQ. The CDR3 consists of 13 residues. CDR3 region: CASSQVTTGELFF.

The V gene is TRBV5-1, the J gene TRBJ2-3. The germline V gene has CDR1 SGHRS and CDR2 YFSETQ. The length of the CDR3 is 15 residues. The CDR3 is CASSFHEEMTDTQYF. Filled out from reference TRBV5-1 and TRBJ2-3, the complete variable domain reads KAGVTQTPRYLIKTRGQQVTLSCSPISGHRSVSWYQQTPGQGLQFLFEYFSETQRNKGNFPGRFSGRQFSNSRSEMNVSTLELGDSALYLCASSFHEEMTDTQYFGPGTRLTVL.

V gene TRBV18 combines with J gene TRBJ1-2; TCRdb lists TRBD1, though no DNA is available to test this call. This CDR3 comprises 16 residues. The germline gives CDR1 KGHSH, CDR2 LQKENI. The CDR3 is CASSPIRDRSNYGYTF. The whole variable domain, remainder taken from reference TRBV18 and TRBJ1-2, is NAGVMQNPRHLVRRRGQEARLRCSPMKGHSHVYWYRQLPEEGLKFMVYLQKENIIDESGMPKERFSAEFPKEGPSILRIQQVVRGDSAAYFCASSPIRDRSNYGYTFGSGTRLTVV.

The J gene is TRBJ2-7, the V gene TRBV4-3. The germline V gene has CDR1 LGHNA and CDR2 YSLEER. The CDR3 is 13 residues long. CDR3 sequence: CASCQEWAYEQYF.

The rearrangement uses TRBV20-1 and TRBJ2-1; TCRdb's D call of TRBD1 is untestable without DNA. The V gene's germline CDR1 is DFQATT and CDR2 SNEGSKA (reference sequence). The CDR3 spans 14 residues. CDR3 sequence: CSARSGTGDNEQFF.

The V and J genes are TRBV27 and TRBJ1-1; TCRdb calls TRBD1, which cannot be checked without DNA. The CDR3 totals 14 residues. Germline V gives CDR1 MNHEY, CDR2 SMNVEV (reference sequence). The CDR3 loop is CASSFPPGSPEAFF.

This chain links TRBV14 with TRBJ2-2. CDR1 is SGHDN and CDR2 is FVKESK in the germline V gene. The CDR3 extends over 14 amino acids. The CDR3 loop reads CASSHEFGTGELFF.

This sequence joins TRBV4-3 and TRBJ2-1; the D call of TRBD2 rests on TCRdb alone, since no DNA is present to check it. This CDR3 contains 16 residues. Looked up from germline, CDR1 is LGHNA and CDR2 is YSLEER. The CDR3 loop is CASSQVSSGGIGAVFF.

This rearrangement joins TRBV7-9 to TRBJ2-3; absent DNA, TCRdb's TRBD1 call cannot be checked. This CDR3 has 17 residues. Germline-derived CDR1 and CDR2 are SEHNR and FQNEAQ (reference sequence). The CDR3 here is CASSLPGVGPSTDTQYF.

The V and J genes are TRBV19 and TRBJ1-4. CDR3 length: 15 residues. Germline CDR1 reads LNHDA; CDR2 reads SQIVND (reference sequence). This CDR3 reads CASSTLTATNEKLFF.

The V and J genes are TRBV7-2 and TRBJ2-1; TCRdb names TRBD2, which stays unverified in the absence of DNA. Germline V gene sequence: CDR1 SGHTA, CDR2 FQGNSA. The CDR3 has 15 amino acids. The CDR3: CASSARAGSYNEQFF.

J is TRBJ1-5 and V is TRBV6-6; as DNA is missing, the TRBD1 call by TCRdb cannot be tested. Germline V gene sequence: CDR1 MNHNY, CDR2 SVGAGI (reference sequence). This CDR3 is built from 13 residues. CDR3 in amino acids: CASSNGQNQPQHF.

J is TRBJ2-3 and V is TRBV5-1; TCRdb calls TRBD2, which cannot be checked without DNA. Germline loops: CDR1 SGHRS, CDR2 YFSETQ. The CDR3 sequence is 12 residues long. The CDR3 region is CASSTDSDTQYF. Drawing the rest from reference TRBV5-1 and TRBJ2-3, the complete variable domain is KAGVTQTPRYLIKTRGQQVTLSCSPISGHRSVSWYQQTPGQGLQFLFEYFSETQRNKGNFPGRFSGRQFSNSRSEMNVSTLELGDSALYLCASSTDSDTQYFGPGTRLTVL.

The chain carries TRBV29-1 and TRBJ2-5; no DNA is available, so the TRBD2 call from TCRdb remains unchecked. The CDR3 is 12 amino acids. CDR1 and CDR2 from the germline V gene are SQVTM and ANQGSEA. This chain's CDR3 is CSVDRLASAQYF.

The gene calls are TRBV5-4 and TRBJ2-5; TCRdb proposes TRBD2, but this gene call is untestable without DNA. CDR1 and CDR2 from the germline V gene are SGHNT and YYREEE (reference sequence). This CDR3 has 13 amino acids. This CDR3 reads CASRVSGTATQYF.

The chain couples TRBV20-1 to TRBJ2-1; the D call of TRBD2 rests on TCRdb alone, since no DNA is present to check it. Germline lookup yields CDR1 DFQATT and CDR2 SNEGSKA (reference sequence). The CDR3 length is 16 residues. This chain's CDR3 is CSARDGIAASYNEQFF.

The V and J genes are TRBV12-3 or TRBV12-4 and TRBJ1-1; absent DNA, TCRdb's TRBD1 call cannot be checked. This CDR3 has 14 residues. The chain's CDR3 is CASGGARTATEAFF.